This TCR beta chain was sequenced for a study of shared clonotypes between healthy human individuals. As for the study in general: CD4 naive and CD4 memory each took three plates per donor, while CD8 naive took two and CD8 memory one. Notes on the study in general: Tissues were not sampled, only blood, and their repertoires likely differ. The expectation was that sequencing depth would affect clonotype sharing among donors.

V lost 3 bases, J lost 3 bases, and 2 bases stayed unmatched. CDR1 GTSNPN and CDR2 SVGIG come from the germline V gene (reference sequence). The CDR3 totals 14 residues. TCRdb keeps only in-frame clones here, not all; method: immunoSEQ multiplex PCR. The sample records 2 million or so clones, around 95% being singletons. Adult Caucasians living in Nashville, Tennessee made up all of the donors. In regard to this clone: Antigen specificity is unknown.

The specimen was naive CD4+ T cells sorted from blood. Stated subset: CD45RA+ positively selected. The clonotype was recovered from a man aged 18 to 29 in good health. The chain recombines TRBV30 with TRBJ2-5, with TRBD2 matching 12 bases. The CDR3 DNA follows: TGTGCCTGGAGAGCTAGCGGGGGGGAAGAGACCCAGTACTTC. This codes for CAWRASGGEETQYF.